This T cell receptor (beta chain) came from a study of CD8+ T cells in alopecia areata (dated by TCRdb to the late 2010s). Some background on the complete study: In both human patients and the C3H/HeJ mouse model, the study applied high-throughput TCRbeta sequencing to look at T cell clonal expansion in alopecia areata. In humans, TCRbeta sequencing was performed on scalp tissue and on sorted CD4+ and CD8+ peripheral blood T cells from healthy controls and from patients with patchy or totalis/universalis alopecia areata. TCRbeta CDR3 regions were amplified by immunoSEQ multiplex PCR with 35 Vbeta forward and 13 Jbeta reverse primers. Scalp clonality was compared among normal scalp (n=4), patchy alopecia areata scalp (n=8), and alopecia totalis/universalis scalp (n=8). RNA was obtained with the PAXgene miRNA kit for fixed scalp, the miRNeasy kit for PBMCs, and the RNeasy kit for mouse skin.

From alopecia areata patients, peripheral blood was collected along with lesional scalp punch biopsies. After PBMCs were isolated by density centrifugation and stained for CD3, CD4 and CD8, a FACSAria was used to sort CD4+ and CD8+ T cells. As part of a multicenter biomarker study, untreated alopecia areata patients were recruited. In 5 or 6 patients from the biomarker study, blood CD8+ T cells were sorted further into NKG2D-low and NKG2D-high fractions. Deletion took 6 bases off V and 1 base off J, with a span of 15 bases between the germline ends. The CDR3, from cysteine to phenylalanine, totals 15 residues. Solely the CDR3 DNA is kept, with 45 bases framed from the first base. CDR1 is given as MDHEN and CDR2 as SYDVKM, both from the germline V gene. Library prep was done by the immunoSEQ multiplex PCR assay. RNA was extracted from all samples and reverse transcribed into cDNA as template for TCR sequencing. First-strand cDNA was synthesized with SuperScript III using a 2:1 mix of oligo-dT and random hexamers. A synthetic immune receptor repertoire was used to assess amplification bias, and residual bias was removed computationally. Under the source paper's analysis protocol: Raw reads were preprocessed for error removal, and CDR3 was defined according to IMGT conventions as running from the conserved cysteine to phenylalanine. Clonality was computed by normalizing Shannon entropy by log2 of the number of productive unique TCRs and subtracting the result from 1. Whether scalp clones were CD4 or CD8 was inferred by matching scalp TCRbeta sequences against CD4 and CD8 repertoires sorted from blood. TCRdb re-hosts the immuneACCESS table, in-frame sequences only. Its copies lack some clones; in the studies checked, an unresolved V gene accounts for under half of them, and the cause for the rest is not known. V and J calls and clone size come straight from that table; D and trimming were deduced from the DNA. Within this sample are 110,000 or so clones, with 45% to 60% of them counted one time only. The top ten clonotypes cover 20% to 25% of the sample.

This clone was observed a few times. Its antigen is currently not known. Base qualities are not at hand, and no much larger clone is one base apart. General study outcomes and caveats: Scalp TCR repertoire analysis is complicated because resident alphabeta T cells in normal human skin are also sequenced, whereas mouse skin is dominated by gammadelta T cells. Compared with normal scalp, lesional scalp, particularly in alopecia totalis/universalis, had higher clonality and more expanded CD8+ clones, which suggests antigenic drive. TCR sequences shared between patients were less clear than in mice, possibly partly because of HLA diversity in the patient population.

Sequenced material: NKG2D-low CD8+ T cells sorted from blood. This specimen's cell subset or site label, per the study, means: sorted CD8+ NKG2D-low blood T cells. The rearrangement joined TRBV28 to TRBJ2-5; the D gene is perhaps TRBD1, from 6 matching bases. This receptor was identified in a human donor with alopecia areata. The bases read TGTGCCAGCAGGGACGGACAGCTACTCCAAGAGACCCAGTACTTC. Its translation reads: CASRDGQLLQETQYF.